The rows below give T cell receptor beta chains drawn from one sample of a study of CXCR3-negative and CXCR3-positive naive CD8 T cells. TCRdb re-called the 5' RACE reads; every CDR3 protein appears as one record, without DNA. In all, the sample yields some 130,000 distinct CDR3 sequences. The sample comprised naive CXCR3+ CD8+ T cells from blood. These receptors all come from a human donor in good health. Some clones in this sample may be carry-over from other donors' samples. CDR3s include the opening cysteine and the closing phenylalanine or tryptophan. The order of the fields is CDR3 length, V gene, J gene, CDR3 protein.

CDR3 length: 14
V gene: TRBV5-5
J gene: TRBJ2-7
CDR3 protein: CASSLLASPYEQYF

CDR3 length: 14
V gene: TRBV7-9
J gene: TRBJ1-1
CDR3 protein: CASSLDPGDSGAFF

CDR3 length: 14
V gene: TRBV10-3
J gene: TRBJ2-5
CDR3 protein: CAISERTGVETQYF

CDR3 length: 17
V gene: TRBV29-1
J gene: TRBJ2-7
CDR3 protein: CSVEVISQAGASYEQYF

CDR3 length: 18
V gene: TRBV7-8
J gene: TRBJ2-3
CDR3 protein: CASSLRNRGNRGTGTQYF

CDR3 length: 15
V gene: TRBV4-1
J gene: TRBJ2-1
CDR3 protein: CASSQASTSYNEQFF

CDR3 length: 15
V gene: TRBV12-3/TRBV12-4
J gene: TRBJ1-5
CDR3 protein: CASSPPTGGFQPQHF

CDR3 length: 17
V gene: TRBV28
J gene: TRBJ2-7
CDR3 protein: CASSQGTPGTVPYEQYF

CDR3 length: 11
V gene: TRBV6-1
J gene: TRBJ2-3
CDR3 protein: CASSGTGTTYF

CDR3 length: 14
V gene: TRBV5-8
J gene: TRBJ2-2
CDR3 protein: CASSLLARTGELFF

CDR3 length: 15
V gene: TRBV10-3
J gene: TRBJ2-5
CDR3 protein: CAIGRKDVSQETQYF

CDR3 length: 15
V gene: TRBV10-3
J gene: TRBJ2-7
CDR3 protein: CAAWGGVSGSYEQYF

CDR3 length: 15
V gene: TRBV29-1
J gene: TRBJ1-2
CDR3 protein: CSVFVPGQGEAGYTF

CDR3 length: 15
V gene: TRBV7-9
J gene: TRBJ2-3
CDR3 protein: CASSYDRGFADTQYF

CDR3 length: 15
V gene: TRBV15
J gene: TRBJ2-3
CDR3 protein: CATSRGAFNTDTQYF

CDR3 length: 15
V gene: TRBV4-3
J gene: TRBJ2-1
CDR3 protein: CASSQDLGGYNEQFF

CDR3 length: 16
V gene: TRBV4-3
J gene: TRBJ2-2
CDR3 protein: CASSPVEAGAIGELFF

CDR3 length: 15
V gene: TRBV9
J gene: TRBJ1-1
CDR3 protein: CASSAPGTTNTEAFF

CDR3 length: 17
V gene: TRBV20-1
J gene: TRBJ2-7
CDR3 protein: CSASDPSGDSTLDVQYF

CDR3 length: 16
V gene: TRBV2
J gene: TRBJ2-3
CDR3 protein: CASSVKLVGAPDTQYF

CDR3 length: 15
V gene: TRBV2
J gene: TRBJ2-7
CDR3 protein: CASGAGAGGSYEQYF

CDR3 length: 16
V gene: TRBV7-2
J gene: TRBJ2-5
CDR3 protein: CASSLFETLWKETQYF

CDR3 length: 14
V gene: TRBV28
J gene: TRBJ2-1
CDR3 protein: CASSLNIRDDEQFF

CDR3 length: 13
V gene: TRBV5-1
J gene: TRBJ2-2
CDR3 protein: CASSFGRAGELFF

CDR3 length: 11
V gene: TRBV6-2/TRBV6-3
J gene: TRBJ2-1
CDR3 protein: CASSKNNEQFF

CDR3 length: 15
V gene: TRBV7-9
J gene: TRBJ1-2
CDR3 protein: CASSSSTGANYGYTF

CDR3 length: 15
V gene: TRBV21-1
J gene: TRBJ1-5
CDR3 protein: CASTKPARSNQPQHF

CDR3 length: 14
V gene: TRBV7-9
J gene: TRBJ1-5
CDR3 protein: CASSTQDSNQPQHF

CDR3 length: 15
V gene: TRBV27
J gene: TRBJ2-5
CDR3 protein: CATLAFGDRKETQYF

CDR3 length: 14
V gene: TRBV9
J gene: TRBJ2-5
CDR3 protein: CASSVDVAIETQYF

CDR3 length: 14
V gene: TRBV28
J gene: TRBJ2-5
CDR3 protein: CASRVPGQQETQYF

CDR3 length: 19
V gene: TRBV14
J gene: TRBJ1-1
CDR3 protein: CASSQDREWVVEVNTEAFF

CDR3 length: 15
V gene: TRBV5-1
J gene: TRBJ1-1
CDR3 protein: CASTSSGAVNTEAFF

CDR3 length: 14
V gene: TRBV20-1
J gene: TRBJ1-3
CDR3 protein: CSARNRDSGNTIYF

CDR3 length: 15
V gene: TRBV13
J gene: TRBJ1-5
CDR3 protein: CASSLGQGPSRPQHF

CDR3 length: 12
V gene: TRBV27
J gene: TRBJ2-3
CDR3 protein: CASSFPADTQYF

CDR3 length: 16
V gene: TRBV28
J gene: TRBJ2-5
CDR3 protein: CASSYPGQGLKETQYF

CDR3 length: 18
V gene: TRBV3-1
J gene: TRBJ2-6
CDR3 protein: CASSQEKGSLSGANVLTF

CDR3 length: 12
V gene: TRBV11-2
J gene: TRBJ2-7
CDR3 protein: CASSVRGIEQYF

CDR3 length: 11
V gene: TRBV29-1
J gene: TRBJ1-2
CDR3 protein: CSVPSGGGYTF

CDR3 length: 18
V gene: TRBV6-5
J gene: TRBJ2-1
CDR3 protein: CASSGGTSGTSSYNEQFF

CDR3 length: 14
V gene: TRBV6-2/TRBV6-3
J gene: TRBJ1-5
CDR3 protein: CASQEGPSGQPQHF

CDR3 length: 12
V gene: TRBV11-2
J gene: TRBJ2-5
CDR3 protein: CASSFVEETQYF

CDR3 length: 14
V gene: TRBV5-4
J gene: TRBJ2-2
CDR3 protein: CASSAGGGTGELFF

CDR3 length: 17
V gene: TRBV3-1
J gene: TRBJ2-5
CDR3 protein: CASSQHPKAGGGETQYF

CDR3 length: 13
V gene: TRBV7-2
J gene: TRBJ1-2
CDR3 protein: CASSLWGDYGYTF

CDR3 length: 17
V gene: TRBV7-8
J gene: TRBJ2-5
CDR3 protein: CASSLGWTSGGRETQYF

CDR3 length: 13
V gene: TRBV29-1
J gene: TRBJ1-1
CDR3 protein: CSVEGQMDTEAFF

CDR3 length: 13
V gene: TRBV4-1
J gene: TRBJ1-5
CDR3 protein: CASSQGLDQPQHF

CDR3 length: 16
V gene: TRBV27
J gene: TRBJ1-6
CDR3 protein: CASSLNPTGTGSPLHF

CDR3 length: 16
V gene: TRBV7-9
J gene: TRBJ2-5
CDR3 protein: CASSHRDRANQETQYF

CDR3 length: 11
V gene: TRBV12-3/TRBV12-4
J gene: TRBJ2-2
CDR3 protein: CASSTRGELFF

CDR3 length: 13
V gene: TRBV6-6
J gene: TRBJ1-2
CDR3 protein: CASSFGVNYGYTF

CDR3 length: 13
V gene: TRBV29-1
J gene: TRBJ1-2
CDR3 protein: CSVEVGGTYGYTF

CDR3 length: 14
V gene: TRBV29-1
J gene: TRBJ2-5
CDR3 protein: CSVEWGTGLETQYF

CDR3 length: 15
V gene: TRBV29-1
J gene: TRBJ2-7
CDR3 protein: CSVYEAGTGSYEQYF

CDR3 length: 13
V gene: TRBV20-1
J gene: TRBJ2-1
CDR3 protein: CSAQGGELDEQFF

CDR3 length: 14
V gene: TRBV11-2
J gene: TRBJ2-7
CDR3 protein: CASSLTGSRYEQYF